This is a list of T cell receptor beta chains from one sample in a study of quantifying T cell responses using KT2 cells. TCRdb reanalysed the UMI-ligation and nested PCR reads using MiXCR and keeps one entry per CDR3 protein. This sample has approximately 41,000 distinct CDR3 sequences, with about a sixth found just once. The material sequenced was PBMCs spiked with cells of the T cell clone KT2. The receptors shown here come from a human donor. CDR3s include the opening cysteine and the closing phenylalanine or tryptophan. A D gene is named only where the DNA matches it firmly. Clone size appears in some rows only: once, few, many, or a class for an expanded clone.

clone_size,cdr3_length,v_call,j_call,d_call,cdr3_aa,cdr3_nt
few,13,TRBV2,TRBJ1-2,TRBD1,CASSPGGGYGYTF,TGTGCCAGCAGTCCAGGGGGCGGCTATGGCTACACCTTC
few,13,TRBV18,TRBJ1-1,-,CASSPQGYTEAFF,TGTGCCAGCTCACCCCAGGGGTACACTGAAGCTTTCTTT
few,12,TRBV20-1,TRBJ2-6,-,CSVDSGANVLTF,TGCAGTGTGGATTCTGGGGCCAACGTCCTGACTTTC
once,14,TRBV11-2,TRBJ2-5,TRBD2,CASRRLAGGGTQYF,TGTGCCAGCAGGAGACTAGCGGGGGGAGGGACCCAGTACTTC
once,14,TRBV20-1,TRBJ1-1,TRBD1,CSASVPTGAPEAFF,TGCAGTGCTAGTGTTCCCACAGGGGCCCCTGAAGCTTTCTTT
-,12,TRBV6-2/TRBV6-3,TRBJ2-6,-,CASSDRNNVLTF,TGTGCCAGCAGCGACAGGAACAACGTCCTGACTTTC
many,15,TRBV2,TRBJ2-3,TRBD1,CASSRQGAPTDTQYF,TGTGCCAGCAGTAGACAGGGGGCGCCCACAGATACGCAGTATTTT
-,14,TRBV6-1,TRBJ2-2,-,CASSPILDTGELFF,TGTGCCAGCAGTCCAATTTTGGACACCGGGGAGCTGTTTTTT
many,12,TRBV20-1,TRBJ1-1,-,CSASVTDTEAFF,TGCAGTGCTAGCGTAACAGACACTGAAGCTTTCTTT
-,15,TRBV2,TRBJ1-1,-,CASRPRRGGNTEAFF,TGTGCCAGCAGACCCAGGAGGGGCGGGAACACTGAAGCTTTCTTT
few,15,TRBV12-3/TRBV12-4,TRBJ1-5,TRBD1,CASSPGTGGVQPQHF,TGTGCCAGCAGCCCGGGAACAGGGGGCGTTCAGCCCCAGCATTTT
few,14,TRBV11-2,TRBJ2-3,TRBD2,CASGSSGRGYTQYF,TGTGCCAGCGGCTCGAGCGGGAGAGGGTATACGCAGTATTTT
-,16,TRBV6-1,TRBJ2-1,TRBD1,CASSTHYRDRAGEQFF,TGTGCCAGCAGTACCCACTACAGGGACAGGGCGGGGGAGCAGTTCTTC
-,13,TRBV20-1,TRBJ1-1,-,CSARVSTNTEAFF,TGCAGTGCTAGAGTCAGTACGAACACTGAAGCTTTCTTT
-,19,TRBV7-8,TRBJ1-1,TRBD1,CASSHLPTGAPNLNTEAFF,TGTGCCAGCAGCCACCTCCCGACAGGGGCTCCGAACCTAAACACTGAAGCTTTCTTT
few,16,TRBV7-9,TRBJ2-1,-,CASSLTGTISYNEQFF,TGTGCCAGCAGCTTGACAGGGACTATCTCCTACAATGAGCAGTTCTTC
many,17,TRBV24-1,TRBJ2-1,TRBD2,CATSRKLIAGAYNEQFF,TGTGCCACCAGCCGAAAACTCATAGCGGGAGCCTACAATGAGCAGTTCTTC
few,15,TRBV7-6,TRBJ2-1,-,CASSLEINRGNEQFF,TGTGCCAGCAGCTTGGAGATAAACCGGGGGAATGAGCAGTTCTTC
few,15,TRBV5-4,TRBJ2-1,TRBD2,CASRASGEPLNEQFF,TGTGCCAGCAGAGCCAGCGGGGAACCCCTCAATGAGCAGTTCTTC
-,16,TRBV7-2,TRBJ1-3,-,CASSLTGGASGNTIYF,TGTGCCAGCAGCTTAACGGGAGGGGCTTCGGGAAACACCATATATTTT
-,14,TRBV6-2/TRBV6-3,TRBJ2-7,TRBD1,CASSETGGFYEQYF,TGTGCCAGCAGTGAGACAGGGGGATTTTACGAGCAGTACTTC
-,14,TRBV29-1,TRBJ2-5,TRBD2,CSVGRALAEETQYF,TGCAGCGTTGGGCGCGCACTAGCGGAAGAGACCCAGTACTTC
few,16,TRBV4-1,TRBJ2-4,TRBD2,CASSQVLAVVKNIQYF,TGCGCCAGCAGCCAAGTTCTAGCGGTCGTAAAAAACATTCAGTACTTC
-,14,TRBV12-3/TRBV12-4,TRBJ1-3,-,CASSLGGSGNTIYF,TGTGCCAGCAGTTTAGGGGGCTCTGGAAACACCATATATTTT
few,13,TRBV11-2,TRBJ1-1,-,CASSLGQNTEAFF,TGTGCCAGCAGCCTCGGACAGAACACTGAAGCTTTCTTT